The 3 T cell receptor beta chains below were found in one sample sequenced in a study of blood T cell repertoires in COVID-19. Sequencing was performed with immunoSEQ multiplex PCR; in TCRdb, only in-frame clones are kept and a portion is missing. Among some 220,000 clones listed, about 79% were seen once. The sequenced material came from peripheral blood. Receptor source: a man aged 45 to 65 with active or convalescent COVID-19.

Only a few counts were recorded for this clone. At the DNA level, this CDR3 is encoded by other sequences in the same sample as well. The V gene is TRBV4-1, the J gene TRBJ1-1, with 8 bases matching TRBD1. The CDR3 runs 15 residues. Losses at the gene ends were 0 bases for V and 3 bases for J; bases not matched to a gene: 3. Per germline, CDR1 MGHRA and CDR2 YSYEKL. The DNA for the CDR3 is TGCGCCAGCAGCCAAGACAGGACAGGGTACACTGAAGCTTTCTTT. It encodes CASSQDRTGYTEAFF.

V usage is TRBV2 and J usage is TRBJ2-5; TRBD1 is a possible D gene (5 bases). The CDR3 loop spans 12 amino acids. Germline values: CDR1 SNHLY, CDR2 FYNNEI. Trimming stripped 8 bases from V and 0 bases from J, with 7 bases between. CDR3 sequence: CASVRDQETQYF. The CDR3 nucleotides read TGTGCCAGCGTCAGGGACCAAGAGACCCAGTACTTC.

The chain recombines TRBV5-1 with TRBJ2-1; perhaps TRBD1 as D (5 bases). Germline assignment: CDR1 SGHRS and CDR2 YFSETQ. This CDR3 is built from 16 residues. Trimming left V 3 bases short and J 5 bases short, with 18 bases between. CDR3 in DNA: TGCGCCAGCAGCTCCCGGGCCCATCAGGGTCACAATGAGCAGTTCTTC. It encodes CASSSRAHQGHNEQFF.